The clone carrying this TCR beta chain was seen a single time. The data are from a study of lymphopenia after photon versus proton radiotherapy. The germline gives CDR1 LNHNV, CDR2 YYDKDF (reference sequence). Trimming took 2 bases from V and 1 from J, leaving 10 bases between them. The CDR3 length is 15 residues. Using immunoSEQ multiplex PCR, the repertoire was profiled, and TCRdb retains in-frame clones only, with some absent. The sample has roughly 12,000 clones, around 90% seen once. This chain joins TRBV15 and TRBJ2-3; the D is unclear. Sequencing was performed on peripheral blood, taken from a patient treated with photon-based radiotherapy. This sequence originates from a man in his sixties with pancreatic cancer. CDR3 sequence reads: CATSRFYVGTDTQYF. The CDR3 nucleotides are TGTGCCACCAGCAGATTCTATGTCGGCACAGATACGCAGTATTTT.